This TCR beta chain originates from a study of cytomegalovirus exposure and HLA in healthy donors. The overall study: Of the donors genotyped, a few hundred in all, 75% to 85% fell in the Caucasian-associated ancestry cluster.

The PCR had 60 Vbeta and 13 Jbeta primers. TCRdb's table, derived via immunoSEQ multiplex PCR, lists solely in-frame clones and lacks some. The data show about 180,000 clones, about four fifths seen once. The TCR originated in a woman under 40 in good health and CMV-seronegative. Sequencing was done on a sample of PBMCs.

This chain's CDR3 is CASGFLSGISQTEAFF. The CDR3 nucleotides read TGTGCTAGTGGTTTCCTTTCAGGGATTTCGCAAACTGAAGCTTTCTTT. The chain uses TRBV12-5 and TRBJ1-1; D perhaps matches TRBD1 (5 bases). The CDR3 totals 16 residues. Germline assignment: CDR1 LGHNT and CDR2 FRNRAP. V lost 3 bases and J lost 5, with 19 bases in between.